This TCR beta chain was retrieved from a study of blood T cell repertoires in COVID-19. Study information: T cells, B-cell-depleted T cells, or PBMCs provided the cDNA or gDNA that served as material.

Among Cohort 3 donors, those recovered had two negative PCRs, clearance, or symptom resolution. Under the authors' procedure: How many nucleated cells were present was estimated from reference gene primer amplification. TCRdb's copy holds only in-frame clones and misses some; the assay was immunoSEQ multiplex PCR. Clonal size and the V and J genes are those of that table, whereas D and trimming came from the DNA. The sample yields 150,000 to 200,000 clones, approximately 88% seen once. The source material was PBMCs or T cells enriched from blood (not recorded which). The receptor's source is a woman aged 45 to 65 who had recovered from COVID-19.

DNA of the CDR3: TGCGCCAGCAGCACCCGAGGGGGGGCAACTAATGAAAAACTGTTTTTT. Its protein is CASSTRGGATNEKLFF. The rearrangement joins TRBV4-3 to TRBJ1-4; a weak D match, TRBD1 (6 bases). The CDR3 is 16 amino acids. Trimming removed 5 bases at V and 0 bases at J, with 13 bases between. Looked up from germline, CDR1 is LGHNA and CDR2 is YSLEER.